A single sample gave rise to the 2 T cell receptor beta chains below, sequenced in a study of T-cell memory formation after mild COVID-19. TCRdb redid the calling of the 5' RACE reads with MiXCR, one entry per CDR3 protein. In the table there are some 48,000 distinct CDR3 sequences, around 12% of which are singletons. The sample consisted of PBMCs or a T cell subset sorted from them (not recorded which). These receptors were obtained from a man aged 18 to 29 who had mild COVID-19 (a few samples of this study predate the infection). Cell type and time point are not known.

This rearrangement joins TRBV20-1 to TRBJ1-5; TRBD1 is a possible D gene (5 bases). The CDR3 totals 15 residues. V was pared by 0 bases and J by 0 bases, with 9 bases between. The germline gives CDR1 DFQATT, CDR2 SNEGSKA (reference sequence). The CDR3 DNA reads as TGCAGTGCTAGAGATGCAGGGTTTAGCAATCAGCCCCAGCATTTT. This codes for CSARDAGFSNQPQHF.

This clonotype was counted only a few times. The J gene is TRBJ2-1, the V gene TRBV4-2, with D possibly matching TRBD2 (5 bases). Looked up from germline, CDR1 is LGHNA and CDR2 is YNFKEQ. The length of the CDR3 is 15 residues. The V and J ends lost 4 bases and 5 bases respectively, with 15 bases between them. CDR3 nucleotide sequence: TGTGCCAGCAGCCCCTTTGCTAGCCGGGACAATGAGCAGTTCTTC. Its protein product is CASSPFASRDNEQFF.